A single sample is the source of the 30 T cell receptor beta chains below, sequenced in a study of monozygotic twins with inflammatory bowel disease. Reprocessing the 5' RACE reads, TCRdb reports a single entry for every CDR3 protein and omits DNA. There are approximately 120,000 distinct CDR3 sequences in the sample, with 9.5% to 15% held by the top ten. Sequencing was done on a sample of blood. These receptors came from a human donor with ulcerative colitis or Crohn's disease, or a healthy co-twin of an affected twin (not recorded which).

The V and J genes are TRBV20-1 and TRBJ2-7; with no DNA, the TCRdb D assignment of TRBD2 cannot be verified. The CDR3 sequence is 18 residues long. Germline V gene lookup returns CDR1 DFQATT and CDR2 SNEGSKA (reference sequence). The chain's CDR3 is CSARDRRGLAGGPFEQYF.

The chain combines TRBV7-3 with TRBJ1-3; TCRdb selects TRBD1, and the lack of DNA leaves this call unchecked. The CDR3 runs to 13 residues. Per germline, CDR1 SGHTA and CDR2 FQGTGA. The CDR3 is CASSPLTGNTIYF.

CDR3 amino acids: CASSRDREGGYTF. This chain uses TRBV18 with TRBJ1-2; the TCRdb call, TRBD1, lacks DNA for checking. The CDR3 length is 13 residues. Germline V CDR1 and CDR2: KGHSH, LQKENI.

The rearrangement joins TRBV12-3 or TRBV12-4 to TRBJ2-1. CDR3 length: 13 residues. This CDR3 reads CASSFGSYNEQFF.

The V gene is TRBV5-6, the J gene TRBJ1-5; TCRdb picks TRBD1, but there is no DNA to check that call. Germline CDR1 is SGHDT and CDR2 is YYEEEE. CDR3 size: 13 residues. The CDR3 here is CASSSGGGQPQHF.

Here the CDR3 reads CAWGPRSTYNSPLHF. The chain combines TRBV5-1 with TRBJ1-6; as DNA is missing, the TRBD1 call by TCRdb cannot be tested. From germline, CDR1 is SGHRS and CDR2 YFSETQ. The CDR3 covers 15 residues. The full variable domain, in which reference TRBV5-1 and TRBJ1-6 provide the parts outside the CDR3, is KAGVTQTPRYLIKTRGQQVTLSCSPISGHRSVSWYQQTPGQGLQFLFEYFSETQRNKGNFPGRFSGRQFSNSRSEMNVSTLELGDSALYLCAWGPRSTYNSPLHFGNGTRLTVT.

The chain carries TRBV7-8 and TRBJ2-3; as DNA is missing, the TRBD1 call by TCRdb cannot be tested. CDR3 length: 16 amino acids. The germline gives CDR1 SGHVS, CDR2 FQNEAQ. CDR3 amino acids: CASSKRQGAPTDTQYF.

The gene calls are TRBV7-6 and TRBJ2-7. CDR3 length: 12 residues. In germline, CDR1 is SGHVS, CDR2 FNYEAQ. The chain's CDR3 is CASSLNGDEQYF.

This sequence joins TRBV11-2 and TRBJ2-3; no DNA is available, so the TRBD2 call from TCRdb remains unchecked. Germline CDR1 and CDR2: SGHAT and FQNNGV. This CDR3 spans 15 amino acids. The chain's CDR3 is CASSERAGGWDTQYF.

The V and J genes are TRBV6-4 and TRBJ1-1. The length of the CDR3 is 12 residues. Germline loops: CDR1 MRHNA, CDR2 SNTAGT. The CDR3 sequence is CASRDPNTEAFF.

This rearrangement joins TRBV2 to TRBJ1-5. The germline gives CDR1 SNHLY, CDR2 FYNNEI. The CDR3 length is 13 residues. The CDR3 region is CASKRVGDQPQHF.

This sequence joins TRBV7-9 and TRBJ2-1; as DNA is missing, the TRBD1 call by TCRdb cannot be tested. The CDR3 runs to 14 residues. The germline V gene encodes CDR1 SEHNR and CDR2 FQNEAQ (reference sequence). CDR3 sequence: CASSLITGSNEQFF.

V usage is TRBV20-1 and J usage is TRBJ1-6. The germline V gene has CDR1 DFQATT and CDR2 SNEGSKA (reference sequence). This CDR3 comprises 17 residues. This chain's CDR3 is CSARDAEQSSYNSPLHF.

The gene calls are TRBV7-8 and TRBJ2-5; there is no DNA to check the TCRdb D call of TRBD1. The CDR3 contains 18 residues. The V gene's germline CDR1 is SGHVS and CDR2 FQNEAQ. The CDR3 protein is CASSLATGTRTFEETQYF.

The chain recombines TRBV20-1 with TRBJ2-7; TCRdb reports TRBD2, a call that lacks DNA to check it against. Germline lookup yields CDR1 DFQATT and CDR2 SNEGSKA (reference sequence). This CDR3 spans 19 amino acids. The CDR3 protein is CSARDMEAIGLAGAYEQYF.

This chain links TRBV21-1 with TRBJ1-4; TCRdb gives TRBD1 as the D gene, but with no DNA this cannot be confirmed. TRBV21-1 is a pseudogene segment. The CDR3 is 15 amino acids. CDR3 residues: CASSARDIPKEKLFF.

The chain joins TRBV7-2 to TRBJ2-7; TCRdb returns TRBD1, unconfirmable since there is no DNA. The CDR3 runs 14 residues. Germline V gene data show CDR1 as SGHTA and CDR2 as FQGNSA. The CDR3 region is CASSRRPPSYEQYF.

This chain connects TRBV20-1 to TRBJ2-5; the D gene TCRdb calls, TRBD2, cannot be checked with no DNA. Germline lookup yields CDR1 DFQATT and CDR2 SNEGSKA (reference sequence). The CDR3 runs to 16 residues. The CDR3 is CSARLAGSAYQETQYF.

The chain couples TRBV6-2 or TRBV6-3 to TRBJ2-7; the D call from TCRdb, TRBD1, cannot be confirmed without DNA. This CDR3 is 12 amino acids long. Germline CDR1 MNHEY, CDR2 SVGEGT. The CDR3: CASSTTGYEQYF.

This sequence joins TRBV4-2 and TRBJ2-1; without DNA, the TCRdb call of TRBD2 cannot be checked. From germline, CDR1 is LGHNA and CDR2 YNFKEQ. This CDR3 is 20 amino acids long. The CDR3 spells CASSLKLPPGLAGLVDEQFF.

CDR3 protein: CSADRGGEKLFF. The chain links TRBV20-1 to TRBJ1-4; as DNA is missing, the TRBD1 call by TCRdb cannot be tested. Germline V lookup: CDR1 DFQATT, CDR2 SNEGSKA (reference sequence). The CDR3 has 12 amino acids.

The chain joins TRBV4-3 to TRBJ1-6. The CDR3 is made up of 15 amino acids. Germline V gene lookup returns CDR1 LGHNA and CDR2 YSLEER. CDR3 protein: CASSRIRSYNSPLHF.

This sequence joins TRBV11-1 and TRBJ1-1; without DNA, the TCRdb call of TRBD1 cannot be checked. The CDR3 contains 17 residues. CDR1 is SGHAT and CDR2 is FQDESV in the germline V gene (reference sequence). The CDR3 is CASSLAGPPRGDTEAFF.

The chain carries TRBV7-2 and TRBJ1-6; TCRdb's assignment of TRBD1 cannot be checked, as there is no DNA. The germline V gene has CDR1 SGHTA and CDR2 FQGNSA. The CDR3 spans 14 residues. This CDR3 is CASSTVGDNSPLHF.

The chain is built from TRBV3-1 and TRBJ2-7; checking the TCRdb D call of TRBD2 is not possible without DNA. The germline V gene encodes CDR1 LGHDT and CDR2 YNNKEL (reference sequence). The CDR3 totals 16 residues. CDR3 amino acids: CASSLSGLASSYEQYF.

The genes are TRBV30 and TRBJ1-3; TCRdb picks TRBD1, but there is no DNA to check that call. The germline V gene encodes CDR1 GTSNPN and CDR2 SVGIG (reference sequence). The CDR3 covers 14 residues. The chain's CDR3 is CAWGPGQGLNTIYF.

The chain is built from TRBV15 and TRBJ1-2. This CDR3 comprises 16 residues. Per the germline V gene, CDR1 is LNHNV and CDR2 is YYDKDF (reference sequence). This chain's CDR3 is CATSRGPGREGGGYTF. Based on the CDR3 plus reference TRBV15 and TRBJ1-2, the full variable domain is DAMVIQNPRYQVTQFGKPVTLSCSQTLNHNVMYWYQQKSSQAPKLLFHYYDKDFNNEADTPDNFQSRRPNTSFCFLDIRSPGLGDTAMYLCATSRGPGREGGGYTFGSGTRLTVV.

The chain carries TRBV7-9 and TRBJ2-7. Looked up from germline, CDR1 is SEHNR and CDR2 is FQNEAQ (reference sequence). The CDR3 runs 13 residues. The CDR3 loop reads CASSPSTFYEQYF.

The chain uses TRBV20-1 and TRBJ2-5; TCRdb indicates TRBD2, and absent DNA this call remains unverified. This CDR3 is 16 amino acids long. Germline V gene sequence: CDR1 DFQATT, CDR2 SNEGSKA (reference sequence). The chain's CDR3 is CSASPISGLLQETQYF.

The chain couples TRBV27 to TRBJ2-1; TCRdb selects TRBD2, and the lack of DNA leaves this call unchecked. The germline CDR1 and CDR2 sequences are MNHEY and SMNVEV (reference sequence). This CDR3 is built from 16 residues. The CDR3 loop reads CASSLIAGGSYNEQFF.